These 26 T cell receptor beta chains came from one sample sequenced in a study of Graves' ophthalmopathy and Graves' hyperthyroidism. As the template, RNA transcripts were used to amplify TCR beta CDR3 regions. RT-PCR with HTBI primers came first, then second-round multiplex PCR. TCRdb passed the multiplex PCR reads through MiXCR, listing each CDR3 protein once. The table has approximately 540,000 distinct CDR3 sequences, approximately 35% seen once. Sequenced sample: peripheral blood or thyroid tissue (not recorded which). Receptor source: an adult man with Graves' hyperthyroidism.

Many counts were recorded for this clonotype. The V call is TRBV10-3, the J call TRBJ1-2; 10 bases line up with TRBD1. The germline CDR1 and CDR2 sequences are ENHRY and SYGVKD. CDR3 size: 14 residues. V was pared by 5 bases and J by 4 bases, with 4 bases of the junction left unmatched. This CDR3 is CAISTGTGAYGYTF. In DNA form, the CDR3 reads TGTGCCATCAGTACCGGGACAGGGGCCTATGGCTACACCTTC.

This chain uses TRBV12-3 or TRBV12-4 with TRBJ2-7, with D maybe TRBD1 (6 bases). This CDR3 is built from 14 residues. V was shortened by 6 bases and J by 5 bases, with 17 bases between the two germline ends. CDR3 nucleotide sequence: TGTGCCAGCAGCATCCAAACAGGGACCCACGAGCAGTACTTC. Amino acid sequence: CASSIQTGTHEQYF.

In this sample, this clonotype turned up many times. The chain has TRBV15 and TRBJ1-1; the match to TRBD1 covers 9 bases. V gave up 7 bases and J gave up 10 bases; unmatched junction bases: 10. The CDR3 extends over 13 amino acids. Per germline, CDR1 LNHNV and CDR2 YYDKDF (reference sequence). The CDR3 sequence is CATTSGTGRGAFF. Here the CDR3 DNA reads TGTGCCACCACCTCGGGGACAGGGCGAGGAGCTTTCTTT.

This clonotype was seen many times. The chain is built from TRBV20-1 and TRBJ2-7; D remains ambiguous. The CDR3 is made up of 11 amino acids. In germline, CDR1 is DFQATT, CDR2 SNEGSKA (reference sequence). Trimming left V 0 bases short and J 2 bases short, with 2 bases between. The CDR3 bases are TGCAGTGCTAGAGATCCCTACGAGCAGTACTTC. This translates into CSARDPYEQYF.

Points on this clonotype: Since the CDR3 does not end with the conserved phenylalanine or tryptophan, this likely comes from a read error. The limits of the CDR3 on the DNA are not certain, so only TCRdb's listed CDR3 is given. The chain recombines TRBV20-1 with TRBJ2-5; the DNA was not used to check the table's D call, TRBD1. The CDR3 comprises 8 residues, both ends counted. The germline CDR1 and CDR2 sequences are DFQATT and SNEGSKA (reference sequence). This chain's CDR3 is CSARQRTV.

DNA for the CDR3: TGTGCCATCAGTGTCGACAGGAGGGTAGAGACCCAGTACTTC. It translates to CAISVDRRVETQYF. The chain couples TRBV10-3 to TRBJ2-5; D possibly uses TRBD1 or TRBD2 (6 bases each). Germline CDR1 is ENHRY and CDR2 is SYGVKD. The CDR3 runs 14 residues. V gave up 4 bases and J gave up 4 bases, with 13 bases separating them.

This clonotype was found many times. The V and J genes are TRBV7-9 and TRBJ1-4; 9 bases agree with TRBD1. This CDR3 contains 15 residues. CDR1 and CDR2 from the germline V gene are SEHNR and FQNEAQ (reference sequence). The trim removed 6 bases at V and 7 bases at J, leaving 9 bases unmatched. CDR3 residues: CASRSTTGGGEKLFF. For the CDR3, the DNA is TGTGCCAGCAGGTCGACGACAGGGGGAGGTGAAAAACTGTTTTTT.

In regard to this clonotype: This may be a read error, as it is one base from a much larger clone. The chain is built from TRBV5-4 and TRBJ2-7; 15 bases are a match to TRBD2. Per germline, CDR1 SGHNT and CDR2 YYREEE (reference sequence). This CDR3 has 15 residues. CDR3 DNA sequence: TGTGCCAGCAGCTCGGGACTAGCGGGAGGCTACGAGCGGTACTTC. This codes for CASSSGLAGGYERYF.

In its sample, this clonotype was seen many times. The chain joins TRBV20-1 to TRBJ1-2; TRBD1 agrees at 7 bases. This CDR3 contains 11 residues. CDR1 DFQATT and CDR2 SNEGSKA come from the germline V gene (reference sequence). For the CDR3, the DNA is TGCAGGCCCTCGGCAGGGGGTGGCTACACCTTC. Amino acids: CRPSAGGGYTF.

This clonotype was observed a handful of times. The chain employs TRBV29-1 and TRBJ1-2, with 8 nucleotides matching TRBD1. The trim removed 5 bases at V and 5 bases at J, leaving 4 bases unmatched. In germline, CDR1 is SQVTM, CDR2 ANQGSEA. This CDR3 region has 12 residues. The CDR3, as DNA: TGCAGCGTTTCGGACAGGGTTTATGGCTACACCTTC. Protein: CSVSDRVYGYTF. Supplemented by reference TRBV29-1 and TRBJ1-2, the full variable domain reads SAVISQKPSRDICQRGTSLTIQCQVDSQVTMMFWYRQQPGQSLTLIATANQGSEATYESGFVIDKFPISRPNLTFSTLTVSNMSPEDSSIYLCSVSDRVYGYTFGSGTRLTVV.

The table lists this clonotype with many counts. This chain joins TRBV7-6 and TRBJ2-5, with D tentatively TRBD2 (7 bases). V was pared by 3 bases and J by 5 bases, with 16 bases between. The CDR3 consists of 15 residues. CDR1 is SGHVS, CDR2 FNYEAQ, per germline. CDR3 in amino acids: CASSLAGASWETQYF. CDR3 DNA: TGTGCCAGCAGCTTGGCGGGGGCGTCTTGGGAGACCCAGTACTTC.

This chain joins TRBV10-3 and TRBJ2-5, with 13 nucleotides matching TRBD2. The CDR3 consists of 14 residues. Germline V gene data show CDR1 as ENHRY and CDR2 as SYGVKD. Trimming removed 10 bases from V and 5 bases from J; junction bases left unmatched: 7. The CDR3 region has the DNA TGTGCCACAGGGACTAGCGGGATTCTGGAGACCCAGTACTTC. Its protein product is CATGTSGILETQYF.

This clonotype was counted at least ten times. This chain uses TRBV6-1 with TRBJ2-6, with TRBD1 identical over 8 bases. The germline gives CDR1 MNHNS, CDR2 SASEGT. The CDR3 runs 16 residues. V lost 4 bases to trimming and J lost 0 bases; unmatched junction nucleotides: 2. CDR3: CASSVTGGSGANVLTF. The CDR3 DNA sequence: TGTGCCAGCAGTGTTACAGGGGGCTCTGGGGCCAACGTCCTGACTTTC.

The DNA for the CDR3 is TGTGCCATCAGTGAGGAGAGGACAGGGTTCCAAGAGACCCAGTACTTC. Its translation is CAISEERTGFQETQYF. This sequence joins TRBV10-3 and TRBJ2-5; 8 nucleotides line up with TRBD1. The V segment lost 2 bases and the J segment 1 base; nucleotides outside the gene matches: 6. Germline V gene lookup returns CDR1 ENHRY and CDR2 SYGVKD. The CDR3 runs to 16 residues.

This clonotype has at least ten counts. This sequence joins TRBV10-3 and TRBJ1-3; D gene ambiguous. Germline V lookup: CDR1 ENHRY, CDR2 SYGVKD. The CDR3 is made up of 11 amino acids. Trimming left V 3 bases short and J 8 bases short, with 5 bases between. CDR3 amino acids: CAISDGDTIYF. Written as DNA, the CDR3 is TGTGCCATCAGTGACGGGGACACCATATATTTT.

This clonotype was counted ten times or more. The chain recombines TRBV20-1 with TRBJ1-2; the match to TRBD1 covers 10 bases. The CDR3 consists of 13 residues. CDR1 is DFQATT, CDR2 SNEGSKA, per germline (reference sequence). V gave up 6 bases and J gave up 6 bases; unmatched junction bases: 7. The CDR3 DNA reads as TGCAGTGCCAGTCCCGGGACAGGGGATGGCTACACCTTC. Amino acids: CSASPGTGDGYTF.

This clonotype was seen a handful of times. The V and J genes are TRBV7-2 and TRBJ1-1, with TRBD1 matching 7 bases. CDR3 length: 16 amino acids. With V trimmed by 5 bases and J by 3 bases, 12 bases remained unmatched. Germline V CDR1 and CDR2: SGHTA, FQGNSA. The CDR3 DNA reads as TGTGCCAGCAGCCTCCGACAGGGAGGGTGGCACACTGAAGCTTTCTTT. This gives the protein CASSLRQGGWHTEAFF.

Turning to this clonotype: A much larger clone sits a single nucleotide away, making a read error possible. V and J are TRBV7-9 and TRBJ2-7; 7 positions agree with TRBD1. The V segment lost 4 bases and the J segment 4 bases; nucleotides outside the gene matches: 10. Germline V gene lookup returns CDR1 SEHNR and CDR2 FQNEAQ (reference sequence). The CDR3 runs 15 residues. The CDR3 DNA sequence: TGTGCCAGCAGCTACCCCTCGGGGACAGTATACGAGCAGTACTTC. As protein: CASSYPSGTVYEQYF.

This clonotype appeared a few times. This is likely a read error, given that the CDR3 carries no conserved phenylalanine or tryptophan at its end. This rearrangement joins TRBV5-1 to TRBJ1-5; 7 positions agree with TRBD1. The CDR3 spans 14 residues. CDR1 is SGHRS and CDR2 is YFSETQ in the germline V gene. Trimming at V came to 4 bases and at J to 7 bases, leaving 8 bases not matched to a gene. CDR3 DNA: TGCGCCAGCAGCCCAAACAGGGGAAAGCAGCCCCAGCATCTT. This encodes CASSPNRGKQPQHL.

This clonotype was counted at least ten times. The rearrangement uses TRBV7-9 and TRBJ2-5; TRBD2 matches at 7 bases. Trimming cost V 7 bases and J 1 base; bases outside gene matches: 6. Germline values: CDR1 SEHNR, CDR2 FQNEAQ (reference sequence). The CDR3 is made up of 14 amino acids. CDR3 sequence reads: CASTLGGGQETQYF. Written as DNA, the CDR3 is TGTGCCAGCACCCTTGGGGGGGGCCAAGAGACCCAGTACTTC.

A remark on this clonotype: A read error may be the cause here, since a much bigger clone is one base away. V gene TRBV19 combines with J gene TRBJ1-1; 7 bases line up with TRBD1. The CDR3 loop spans 12 amino acids. The germline V gene encodes CDR1 LNHDA and CDR2 SQIVND (reference sequence). With V trimmed by 8 bases and J by 7 bases, 7 bases remained unmatched. CDR3: CASGRTGIEAFF. DNA for the CDR3: TGTGCCAGTGGTAGGACAGGAATTGAAGCTTTCTTT.

Remarks on this clonotype: A junction boundary mismatches the germline segment, possibly from a read error. The chain is built from TRBV6-1 and TRBJ2-7; D is unresolved. The CDR3 covers 15 residues. The germline gives CDR1 MNHNS, CDR2 SASEGT. Here the CDR3 reads CASRIHSVLSSERYF. CDR3 sequence (DNA): TGTGCCAGCCGTATCCACAGTGTGTTGTCGTCCGAGCGGTACTTC.

Turning to this clonotype: The DNA is left out, because the CDR3 cannot be placed on it with certainty; the CDR3 is given as TCRdb lists it. This chain links TRBV9 with TRBJ2-2. The CDR3 is 10 residues long, ends included. The germline V gene has CDR1 SGDLS and CDR2 YYNGEE. The CDR3: CASSVGSCFF.

This clonotype was picked up many times. V and J are TRBV7-8 and TRBJ2-7; TRBD1 aligns across 9 bases. The V gene end was trimmed by 4 bases and the J gene end by 2 bases; junction bases not matched to a gene: 3. Per the germline V gene, CDR1 is SGHVS and CDR2 is FQNEAQ. CDR3 length: 14 amino acids. CDR3 DNA sequence: TGTGCCAGCAGCTCCTGGACAGGGGCCTACGAGCAGTACTTC. Its protein product is CASSSWTGAYEQYF.

This clonotype was observed at least ten times. This chain connects TRBV9 to TRBJ2-5, with 9 bases matching TRBD1. Germline V gene data show CDR1 as SGDLS and CDR2 as YYNGEE. The V segment lost 4 bases and the J segment 3 bases; nucleotides outside the gene matches: 13. The CDR3 totals 17 residues. CDR3 nucleotide sequence: TGTGCCAGCAGCCACCACCCGGGACAGGGAATGGAAGAGACCCAGTACTTC. This sequence encodes CASSHHPGQGMEETQYF. Full variable domain (missing parts from reference TRBV9 and TRBJ2-5): DSGVTQTPKHLITATGQRVTLRCSPRSGDLSVYWYQQSLDQGLQFLIQYYNGEERAKGNILERFSAQQFPDLHSELNLSSLELGDSALYFCASSHHPGQGMEETQYFGPGTRLLVL.

This clonotype was recorded once. V gene TRBV11-2 combines with J gene TRBJ2-3; D is possibly TRBD1 (5 bases). Germline V gene data show CDR1 as SGHAT and CDR2 as FQNNGV. V was pared by 5 bases and J by 2 bases, with 11 bases between. CDR3 length equals 14 residues. The CDR3: CASSPTAYTDTQYF. CDR3 DNA: TGTGCCAGCAGCCCGACAGCGTACACAGATACGCAGTATTTT.